The 17 T cell receptor beta chains below were found in one sample sequenced in a study of T cells after posttransplantation cyclophosphamide (dated by TCRdb to about 2016). The treatment or condition label here, explained by the study, means: high-dose cyclophosphamide on days +3 and +4 as single-agent GVHD prophylaxis. Busulfan and fludarabine conditioning, a related or unrelated marrow graft, and cyclophosphamide on days +3 and +4 were given to PTCy patients. Library prep was done by the immunoSEQ multiplex PCR assay. As stored in TCRdb, this immuneACCESS dataset retains in-frame rearrangements with V and J assigned. A fraction of the clones does not appear; measured against another copy, unresolved V genes explain less than half of the discrepancy, and the remainder lacks a known reason. Here the sample lists around 24,000 clones, none seen once only. The ten top clones hold about 1.8% of the sample.

Sequenced here: PBMCs, sampled after allogeneic stem cell transplant with posttransplant cyclophosphamide. Source of these receptors: a male patient aged 18 to 35 who received an allogeneic stem cell transplant from a related donor, was CMV-positive, and had no GVHD. Following a transplant, a fraction of the T cells may be traceable to the graft donor.

This clone was observed many times. V gene TRBV7-8 combines with J gene TRBJ2-2; D is perhaps TRBD1 (5 bases). Trimming took off 1 base at V and 6 bases at J, with 12 bases between the two ends. This CDR3 has 15 residues. From germline, CDR1 is SGHVS and CDR2 FQNEAQ. CDR3 loop: CASSLVGANPGELFF. The CDR3 nucleotides are TGTGCCAGCAGCTTAGTAGGGGCGAATCCCGGGGAGCTGTTTTTT.

This clone was seen many times. The rearrangement joins TRBV11-2 to TRBJ2-3; 15 nucleotides align to TRBD2. The CDR3 length is 19 residues. J gave up 2 bases and V 4 bases, and 10 bases lay outside the gene matches. Germline V gene sequence: CDR1 SGHAT, CDR2 FQNNGV. The chain's CDR3 is CASSYTPGLAGGPTDTQYF. CDR3 nucleotides: TGTGCCAGCAGCTATACCCCGGGACTAGCGGGGGGACCCACAGATACGCAGTATTTT.

This clone has ten or more counts. This chain uses TRBV7-6 with TRBJ2-7, with 11 nucleotides matching TRBD2. The CDR3 has 14 amino acids. With V trimmed by 4 bases and J by 3 bases, 2 bases remained unmatched. Germline V gene lookup returns CDR1 SGHVS and CDR2 FNYEAQ. The CDR3 reads CASSSGLAVYEQYF. As DNA, the CDR3 is TGTGCCAGCAGCTCGGGACTAGCGGTCTACGAGCAGTACTTC.

This clone was counted many times. The chain links TRBV9 to TRBJ2-5, with D tentatively TRBD2 (7 bases). Trimming cost V 1 base and J 4 bases, with 17 bases left between them. The length of the CDR3 is 16 residues. Germline CDR1 reads SGDLS; CDR2 reads YYNGEE. CDR3 sequence reads: CASSVFRGGQGETQYF. CDR3 nucleotide sequence: TGTGCCAGCAGCGTATTCCGCGGGGGACAAGGAGAGACCCAGTACTTC. Full variable domain (outside the CDR3, taken from reference TRBV9 and TRBJ2-5): DSGVTQTPKHLITATGQRVTLRCSPRSGDLSVYWYQQSLDQGLQFLIQYYNGEERAKGNILERFSAQQFPDLHSELNLSSLELGDSALYFCASSVFRGGQGETQYFGPGTRLLVL.

Many counts were recorded for this clone. V is TRBV29-1 and J is TRBJ2-7, with D maybe TRBD2 (6 bases). The germline CDR1 and CDR2 sequences are SQVTM and ANQGSEA. The CDR3 is 12 amino acids. Trimming took 6 bases from V and 7 from J, leaving 16 bases between them. CDR3 in DNA: TGCAGCGTGAAATCCCCAGGGAGGGAGCAGTACTTC. Amino acid sequence: CSVKSPGREQYF.

This clone was detected ten times or more. The chain joins TRBV7-9 to TRBJ2-3; D is unclear. Trimming took 5 bases from V and 5 from J, leaving 8 bases between them. The germline gives CDR1 SEHNR, CDR2 FQNEAQ (reference sequence). The CDR3 sequence is 12 residues long. The CDR3 sequence: CASSEVGDTQYF. CDR3 nucleotides: TGTGCCAGCAGCGAGGTGGGAGATACGCAGTATTTT.

This clone was counted ten times or more. J is TRBJ2-7 and V is TRBV28; 8 nucleotides line up with TRBD1. The CDR3 has 14 residues. Germline V gives CDR1 MDHEN, CDR2 SYDVKM. After removal of 5 bases from V and 7 bases from J, the junction contained 10 bases not matched to a gene. CDR3 sequence reads: CASSRGTGLGEQYF. CDR3 coding DNA: TGTGCCAGCAGTAGGGGGACAGGTCTGGGGGAGCAGTACTTC. Filled out from reference TRBV28 and TRBJ2-7, the complete variable domain reads DVKVTQSSRYLVKRTGEKVFLECVQDMDHENMFWYRQDPGLGLRLIYFSYDVKMKEKGDIPEGYSVSREKKERFSLILESASTNQTSMYLCASSRGTGLGEQYFGPGTRLTVT.

A few counts support this clone. The chain has TRBV7-9 and TRBJ2-5; 9 bases are a match to TRBD1. The J call could be wrong; TRBJ2-7 is a better fit for the DNA end. The CDR3 consists of 17 residues. Germline V gene sequence: CDR1 SEHNR, CDR2 FQNEAQ (reference sequence). CDR3 sequence (DNA): TGTGCCAGCAGCTCGTCCCGGGACAGGGCGGGGAAATACGAGCAGTACTTC. It encodes CASSSSRDRAGKYEQYF.

This clone was recorded at least ten times. The gene calls are TRBV4-1 and TRBJ2-3, with 7 bases matching TRBD2. V trimming: 3 bases; J trimming: 0 bases; junction bases outside the gene matches: 3. Germline values: CDR1 MGHRA, CDR2 YSYEKL. The CDR3 loop spans 15 amino acids. The CDR3 nucleotides read TGCGCCAGCAGCCAGGGGGGACTAAGCACAGATACGCAGTATTTT. This translates into CASSQGGLSTDTQYF.

This clone was recorded at least ten times. The chain has TRBV9 and TRBJ2-2; 7 bases line up with TRBD1. The CDR3 is 16 amino acids. Germline trimming cut 0 bases from V and 7 bases from J; bases unmatched to any gene: 9. Germline CDR1 reads SGDLS; CDR2 reads YYNGEE. The CDR3 loop is CASSVVGGFTGGELFF. CDR3 nucleotide sequence: TGTGCCAGCAGCGTAGTAGGGGGCTTCACCGGCGGGGAGCTGTTTTTT.

Many counts were recorded for this clone. The rearrangement links TRBV10-1 to TRBJ2-2; TRBD1 is a possible D gene (6 bases). The V gene's germline CDR1 is WNHNN and CDR2 SYGVQD (reference sequence). The CDR3 runs to 13 residues. V was trimmed by 8 bases and J by 7 bases, leaving 14 bases between them. CDR3 residues: CASRGQPGGELFF. The CDR3, as DNA: TGCGCCAGCCGAGGACAGCCGGGCGGGGAGCTGTTTTTT.

This clone came up many times. This sequence joins TRBV19 and TRBJ1-2, with 8 bases identical to TRBD1. The V segment lost 4 bases and the J segment 4 bases; nucleotides outside the gene matches: 14. CDR3 length: 17 amino acids. Per germline, CDR1 LNHDA and CDR2 SQIVND (reference sequence). CDR3 nucleotides: TGTGCCAGTAGTAAAGCGGCAGGGGGCGAGGGGGCCTATGGCTACACCTTC. Protein: CASSKAAGGEGAYGYTF.

This clone has a count of ten or more. This chain joins TRBV18 and TRBJ2-5, with D perhaps TRBD2 (5 bases). The length of the CDR3 is 15 residues. Trimming took off 3 bases at V and 5 bases at J, with 16 bases between the two ends. CDR1 is KGHSH and CDR2 is LQKENI in the germline V gene. The CDR3 sequence is CASSPSPGPGETQYF. The DNA for the CDR3 is TGTGCCAGCTCACCCTCGCCGGGCCCGGGGGAGACCCAGTACTTC.

This clone was detected a few times. The chain is built from TRBV7-8 and TRBJ2-4, with D maybe TRBD2 (5 bases). Germline loops: CDR1 SGHVS, CDR2 FQNEAQ. Between the trimmed V and J ends, which lost 1 base and 5 bases, there was a span of 33 bases. This CDR3 is built from 22 residues. CDR3 DNA sequence: TGTGCCAGCAGCTTAGGGAGCTTAGACGGGGTAACGGAATACGGGCTAGAAAACATTCAGTACTTC. It yields the protein CASSLGSLDGVTEYGLENIQYF.

This clone was seen many times. The chain couples TRBV15 to TRBJ2-3; unclear D gene. The V gene lost 0 bases and the J gene lost 9 bases, with 10 bases spanning the gap. Per the germline V gene, CDR1 is LNHNV and CDR2 is YYDKDF (reference sequence). CDR3 length equals 13 residues. CDR3 bases: TGTGCCACCAGCAGAGATAACGCGGCCACGCAGTATTTT. Translated: CATSRDNAATQYF.

This clone has at least ten counts. J is TRBJ2-2 and V is TRBV6-5, with D possibly matching TRBD2 (5 bases). V was cut by 2 bases and J by 6 bases, with 7 bases left in between. CDR3 length: 13 amino acids. The germline CDR1 and CDR2 sequences are MNHEY and SVGAGI. This CDR3 reads CASSYPRAGELFF. CDR3 sequence (DNA): TGTGCCAGCAGTTACCCGCGGGCCGGGGAGCTGTTTTTT.

At least ten counts were recorded for this clone. This chain connects TRBV6-1 to TRBJ2-2; TRBD1 agrees at 7 bases. This CDR3 is built from 13 residues. From germline, CDR1 is MNHNS and CDR2 SASEGT. Unmatched junction bases numbered 8, after V lost 8 bases and J lost 8 bases. As DNA, the CDR3 is TGTGCCAGCTTGGGGACAGACAGTGGGGAGCTGTTTTTT. It encodes CASLGTDSGELFF.